This T cell receptor (beta chain) was profiled in a study of blood T cell repertoires in COVID-19. Study background: Italy, Spain and the United States were the sources of the convalescent and acute COVID-19 samples. PBMCs, B-cell-depleted T cells, or T cells were the source of the cDNA or gDNA that made up the material.

Source study methods: Amplification of reference gene primers provided the estimated nucleated cell counts. Only in-frame clones appear in the TCRdb table, and some are missing; sequencing was by immunoSEQ multiplex PCR. The DNA gave D and trimming, while V, J and clone size come from that table. The repertoire holds around 250,000 clones, about four fifths seen once, with approximately 1.8% in the top ten. Sequenced sample: peripheral blood. This clonotype originated in a man in his thirties or forties who had recovered from COVID-19.

DNA of the CDR3: TGTGCCAGCAGCAAGACAGGGGGAATCGTTTCGGGTGAGAACACTGAAGCTTTCTTT. Translated: CASSKTGGIVSGENTEAFF. J is TRBJ1-1 and V is TRBV21-1; TRBD1, the table's D call, lacks a check against the DNA. TRBV21-1 is described as a pseudogene. The CDR3 loop spans 19 amino acids.